The 2 T cell receptor beta chains below come from one sample, sequenced in a study of graft-versus-host responses after intestinal transplantation. Lamina propria and intraepithelial lymphocytes were released by processing graft tissue. The data were produced by immunoSEQ multiplex PCR, yet TCRdb's version contains in-frame clones alone and is incomplete. The data show about 15,000 clones, about three fifths seen once. The starting material was ileum tissue, obtained 524 days after transplant. The receptor set was obtained from a human patient who received an intestinal transplant, so some T cells may come from the graft donor.

The chain combines TRBV6-5 with TRBJ2-7; weak D call: TRBD1 (5 bases). The CDR3 runs to 14 residues. Deletions cut 2 bases from V and 2 bases from J, with 10 bases between. Germline loops: CDR1 MNHEY, CDR2 SVGAGI. As DNA, the CDR3 is TGTGCCAGCAGTTACAGGGGTTTACCCTACGAGCAGTACTTC. This gives the protein CASSYRGLPYEQYF.

The table lists this clone with a few counts. J is TRBJ1-2 and V is TRBV6-5; D possibly corresponds to TRBD1 (6 bases). Germline CDR1 MNHEY, CDR2 SVGAGI. The CDR3 loop spans 16 amino acids. Trimming left V 0 bases short and J 8 bases short, with 19 bases between. The DNA for the CDR3 is TGTGCCAGCAGTTACTCCATCCAACAGGGATGGAAAGGCTACACCTTC. Its translation is CASSYSIQQGWKGYTF.